This T cell receptor (beta chain) stems from a study of T-cell reconstitution after alpha-beta-depleted transplantation in children. Study-level points and caveats: Where alpha-beta T cells came from about two months after transplant was reportedly several hundred expanded graft clones.

This clonotype has a handful of counts. Antigen unknown. Molecular barcoding with unique molecular identifiers was used for the TCRbeta library. One entry per CDR3 protein, called by TCRdb with MiXCR from the PCR reads. The sample includes about 250,000 distinct CDR3 sequences, 20% to 30% seen only once; the top ten take about 4.8%. The CDR3 runs 14 residues. The V end was cut by 1 base, the J end by 5 bases, with 11 bases between. The germline V gene has CDR1 MGHRA and CDR2 YSYEKL. The receptor comes from a female patient between 2 and 10 years old who had a stem cell transplant for congenital amegakaryocytic thrombocytopenia, so the T cells may come from the graft donor. The rearrangement joins TRBV4-1 to TRBJ1-1; possibly TRBD1 for D (6 bases). Sequencing used PBMCs, mostly from graft donor cells, obtained 360 days after TCRalphabeta/CD19-depleted stem cell transplant. The CDR3 sequence is CASSQVLRGTEAFF. The CDR3 DNA is TGCGCCAGCAGCCAAGTACTCAGGGGTACTGAAGCTTTCTTT.